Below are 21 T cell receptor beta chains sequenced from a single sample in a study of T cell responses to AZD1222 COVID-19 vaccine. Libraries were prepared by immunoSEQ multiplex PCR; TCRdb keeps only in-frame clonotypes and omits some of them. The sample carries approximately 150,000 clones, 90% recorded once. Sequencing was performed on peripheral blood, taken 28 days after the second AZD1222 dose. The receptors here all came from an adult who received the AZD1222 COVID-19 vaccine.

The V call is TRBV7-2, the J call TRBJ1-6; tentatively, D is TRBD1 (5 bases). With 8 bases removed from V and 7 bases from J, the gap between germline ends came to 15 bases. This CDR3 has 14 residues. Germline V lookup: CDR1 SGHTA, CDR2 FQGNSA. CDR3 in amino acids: CASSNRGWNSPLHF. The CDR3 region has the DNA TGTGCCAGCTCTAATAGGGGATGGAATTCACCCCTCCACTTT.

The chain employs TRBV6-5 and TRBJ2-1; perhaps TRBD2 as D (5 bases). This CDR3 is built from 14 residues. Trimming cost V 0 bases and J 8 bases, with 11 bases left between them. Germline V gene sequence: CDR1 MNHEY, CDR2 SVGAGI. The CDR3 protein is CASSYSTVGDEQFF. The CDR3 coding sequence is TGTGCCAGCAGTTACTCGACGGTGGGAGATGAGCAGTTCTTC.

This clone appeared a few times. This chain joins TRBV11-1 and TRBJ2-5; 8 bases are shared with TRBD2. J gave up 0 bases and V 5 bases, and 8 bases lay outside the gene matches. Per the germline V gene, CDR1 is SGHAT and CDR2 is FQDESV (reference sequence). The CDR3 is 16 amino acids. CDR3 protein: CASSQRRGVYQETQYF. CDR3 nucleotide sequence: TGTGCCAGCAGCCAAAGGCGGGGGGTTTACCAAGAGACCCAGTACTTC.

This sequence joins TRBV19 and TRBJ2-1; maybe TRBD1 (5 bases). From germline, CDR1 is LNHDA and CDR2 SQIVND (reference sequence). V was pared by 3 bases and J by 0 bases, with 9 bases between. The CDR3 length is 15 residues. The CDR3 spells CASSMSGLSYNEQFF. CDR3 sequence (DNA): TGTGCCAGTAGTATGTCAGGGCTCTCCTACAATGAGCAGTTCTTC.

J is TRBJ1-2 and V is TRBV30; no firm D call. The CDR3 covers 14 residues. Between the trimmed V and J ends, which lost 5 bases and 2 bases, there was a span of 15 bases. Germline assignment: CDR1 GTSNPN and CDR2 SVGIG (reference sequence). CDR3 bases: TGTGCCTGGGGACGGCCGAAAGAAAACTATGGCTACACCTTC. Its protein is CAWGRPKENYGYTF.

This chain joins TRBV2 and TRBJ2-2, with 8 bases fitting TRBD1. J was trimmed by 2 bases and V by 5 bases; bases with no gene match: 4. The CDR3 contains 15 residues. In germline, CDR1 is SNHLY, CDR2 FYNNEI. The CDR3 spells CASSFDRGNTGELFF. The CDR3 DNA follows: TGTGCCAGCAGTTTCGACAGGGGTAACACCGGGGAGCTGTTTTTT.

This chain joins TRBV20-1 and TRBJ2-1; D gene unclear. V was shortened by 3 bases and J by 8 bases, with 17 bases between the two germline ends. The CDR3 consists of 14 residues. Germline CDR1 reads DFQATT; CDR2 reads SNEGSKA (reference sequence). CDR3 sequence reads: CSASRRTPRDEQFF. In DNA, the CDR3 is TGCAGTGCTAGTAGGCGAACCCCCCGGGATGAGCAGTTCTTC.

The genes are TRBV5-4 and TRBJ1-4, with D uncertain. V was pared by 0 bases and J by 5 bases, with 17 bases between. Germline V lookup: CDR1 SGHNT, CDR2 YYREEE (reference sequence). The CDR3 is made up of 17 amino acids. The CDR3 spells CASSLALGSSTNEKLFF. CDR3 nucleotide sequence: TGTGCCAGCAGCTTGGCCCTGGGGTCTTCTACAAATGAAAAACTGTTTTTT.

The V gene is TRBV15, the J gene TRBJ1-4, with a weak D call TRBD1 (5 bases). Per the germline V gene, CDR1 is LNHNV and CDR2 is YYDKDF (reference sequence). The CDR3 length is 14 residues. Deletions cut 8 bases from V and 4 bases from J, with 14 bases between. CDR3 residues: CATRKTAFNEKLFF. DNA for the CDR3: TGTGCCACCCGAAAGACAGCCTTTAATGAAAAACTGTTTTTT.

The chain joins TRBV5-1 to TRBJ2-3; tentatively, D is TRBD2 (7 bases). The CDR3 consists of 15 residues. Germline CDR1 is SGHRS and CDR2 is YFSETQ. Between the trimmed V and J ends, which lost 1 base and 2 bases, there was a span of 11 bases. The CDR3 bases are TGCGCCAGCAGCTTGAGACGGGGGGCCACAGATACGCAGTATTTT. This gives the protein CASSLRRGATDTQYF. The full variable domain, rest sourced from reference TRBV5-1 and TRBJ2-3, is KAGVTQTPRYLIKTRGQQVTLSCSPISGHRSVSWYQQTPGQGLQFLFEYFSETQRNKGNFPGRFSGRQFSNSRSEMNVSTLELGDSALYLCASSLRRGATDTQYFGPGTRLTVL.

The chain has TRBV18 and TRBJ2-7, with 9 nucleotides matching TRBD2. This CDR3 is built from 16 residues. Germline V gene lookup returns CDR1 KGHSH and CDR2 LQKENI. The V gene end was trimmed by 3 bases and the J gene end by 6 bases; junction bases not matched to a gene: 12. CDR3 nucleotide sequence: TGTGCCAGCTCACCGAGGTACCCTAGCGGGATTGGCGAGCAGTACTTC. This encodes CASSPRYPSGIGEQYF.

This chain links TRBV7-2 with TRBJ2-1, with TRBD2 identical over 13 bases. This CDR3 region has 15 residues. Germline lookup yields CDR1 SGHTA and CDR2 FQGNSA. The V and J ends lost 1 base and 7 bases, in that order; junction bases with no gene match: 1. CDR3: CASSLGLAGGNEQFF. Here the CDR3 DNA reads TGTGCCAGCAGCTTAGGACTAGCGGGAGGAAATGAGCAGTTCTTC.

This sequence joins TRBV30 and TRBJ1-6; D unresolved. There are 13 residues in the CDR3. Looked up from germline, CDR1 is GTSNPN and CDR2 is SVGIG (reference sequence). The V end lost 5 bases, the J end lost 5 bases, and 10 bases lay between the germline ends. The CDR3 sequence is CAWEPGNNSPLHF. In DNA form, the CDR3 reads TGTGCCTGGGAACCGGGAAATAATTCACCCCTCCACTTT.

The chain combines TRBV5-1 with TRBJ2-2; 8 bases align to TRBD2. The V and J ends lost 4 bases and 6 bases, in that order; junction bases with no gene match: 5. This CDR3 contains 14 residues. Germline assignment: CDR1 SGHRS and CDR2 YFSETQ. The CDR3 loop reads CASSEGTRAGELFF. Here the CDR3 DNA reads TGCGCCAGCAGCGAAGGGACTAGAGCCGGGGAGCTGTTTTTT.

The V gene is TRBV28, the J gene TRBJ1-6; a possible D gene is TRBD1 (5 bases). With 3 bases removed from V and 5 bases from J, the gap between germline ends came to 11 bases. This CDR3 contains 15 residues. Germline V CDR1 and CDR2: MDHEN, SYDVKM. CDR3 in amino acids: CASSFPAGNNSPLHF. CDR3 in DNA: TGTGCCAGCAGTTTCCCTGCAGGGAATAATTCACCCCTCCACTTT.

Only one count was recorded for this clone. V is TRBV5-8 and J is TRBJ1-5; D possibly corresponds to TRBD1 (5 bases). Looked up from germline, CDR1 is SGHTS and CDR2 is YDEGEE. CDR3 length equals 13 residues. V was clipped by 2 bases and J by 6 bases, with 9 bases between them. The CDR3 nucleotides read TGTGCCAGCAGCTTAGGTAGGGGTCAGCCCCAGCATTTT. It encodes CASSLGRGQPQHF.

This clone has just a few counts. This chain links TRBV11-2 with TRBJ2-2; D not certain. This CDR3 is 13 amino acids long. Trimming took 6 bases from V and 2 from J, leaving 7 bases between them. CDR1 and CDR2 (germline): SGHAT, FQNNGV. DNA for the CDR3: TGTGCCAGCAGTAGCCACAACACCGGGGAGCTGTTTTTT. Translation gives CASSSHNTGELFF.

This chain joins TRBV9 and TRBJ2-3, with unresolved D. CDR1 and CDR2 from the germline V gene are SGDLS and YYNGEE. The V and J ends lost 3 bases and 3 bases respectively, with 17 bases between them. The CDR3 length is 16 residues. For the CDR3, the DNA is TGTGCCAGCAGCGCACTGGAAGCCCTAAGGACAGATACGCAGTATTTT. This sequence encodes CASSALEALRTDTQYF.

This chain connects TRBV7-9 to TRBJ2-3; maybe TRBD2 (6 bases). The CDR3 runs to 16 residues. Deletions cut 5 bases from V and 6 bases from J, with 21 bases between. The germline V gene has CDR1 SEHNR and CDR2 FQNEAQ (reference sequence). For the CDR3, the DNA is TGTGCCAGCAGCCCAACGGGAGCAACGGTTGTTGATACGCAGTATTTT. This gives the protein CASSPTGATVVDTQYF.

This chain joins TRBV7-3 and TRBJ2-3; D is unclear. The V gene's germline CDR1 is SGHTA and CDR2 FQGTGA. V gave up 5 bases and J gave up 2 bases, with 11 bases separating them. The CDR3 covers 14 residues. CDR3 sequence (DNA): TGTGCCAGCAGCATTGACAAACACACAGATACGCAGTATTTT. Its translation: CASSIDKHTDTQYF. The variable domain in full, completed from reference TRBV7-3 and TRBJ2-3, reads GAGVSQTPSNKVTEKGKYVELRCDPISGHTALYWYRQSLGQGPEFLIYFQGTGAADDSGLPNDRFFAVRPEGSVSTLKIQRTERGDSAVYLCASSIDKHTDTQYFGPGTRLTVL.

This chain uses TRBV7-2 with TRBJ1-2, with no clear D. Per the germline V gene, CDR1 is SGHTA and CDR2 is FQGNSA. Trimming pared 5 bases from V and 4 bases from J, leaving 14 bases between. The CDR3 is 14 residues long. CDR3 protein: CASSPGAGSYGYTF. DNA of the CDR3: TGTGCCAGCAGCCCCGGCGCCGGGAGCTATGGCTACACCTTC.